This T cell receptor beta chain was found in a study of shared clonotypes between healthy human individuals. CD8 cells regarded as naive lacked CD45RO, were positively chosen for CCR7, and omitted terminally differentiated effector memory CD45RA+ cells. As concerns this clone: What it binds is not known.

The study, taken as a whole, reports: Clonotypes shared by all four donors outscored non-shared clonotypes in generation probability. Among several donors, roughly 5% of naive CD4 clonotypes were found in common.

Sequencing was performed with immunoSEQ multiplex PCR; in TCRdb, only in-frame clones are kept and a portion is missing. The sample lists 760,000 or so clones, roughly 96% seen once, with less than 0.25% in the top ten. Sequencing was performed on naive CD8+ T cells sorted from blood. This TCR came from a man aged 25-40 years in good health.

CDR3 in DNA: TGTGCCAGCAGTGGGAGGCGAGATACGCAGTATTTT. It is translated as CASSGRRDTQYF. The chain uses TRBV2 and TRBJ2-3, with a weak D call TRBD2 (5 bases). Trimming removed 4 bases from V and 5 bases from J, with 7 bases in between. This CDR3 has 12 residues. CDR1 and CDR2 from the germline V gene are SNHLY and FYNNEI.